The 20 T cell receptor beta chains listed next were all sequenced from one sample in a study of CD8 T cells in Susac syndrome. With random hexamers, about 0.5 to 1 ug RNA was reverse transcribed. MiXCR, run by TCRdb on the immunoSEQ multiplex PCR reads, gives a single entry per CDR3 protein. Of about 160,000 distinct CDR3 sequences in the sample, 80% to 95% are singletons; the top ten hold just over 0.13%. The sequenced sample consisted of CD4+ T cells from PBMCs. These TCRs come from a human donor in good health.

The genes are TRBV20-1 and TRBJ2-1; 12 nucleotides line up with TRBD2. Germline CDR1 is DFQATT and CDR2 is SNEGSKA (reference sequence). The trim removed 7 bases at V and 0 bases at J, leaving 10 bases unmatched. The CDR3 runs to 17 residues. The CDR3 here is CSGYLAGGPSSYNEQFF. DNA of the CDR3: TGCAGTGGATATCTAGCGGGGGGGCCAAGCTCCTACAATGAGCAGTTCTTC.

This chain links TRBV30 with TRBJ2-3; D is undetermined. The CDR3 contains 12 residues. V dropped 2 bases and J dropped 3 bases, with 6 bases sitting between them. The germline CDR1 and CDR2 sequences are GTSNPN and SVGIG (reference sequence). DNA of the CDR3: TGTGCCTGGAGTACGACGACAGATACGCAGTATTTT. It codes for CAWSTTTDTQYF.

For this clonotype: The junction shows a germline mismatch at one end, possibly a read error. This chain uses TRBV2 with TRBJ2-1, with unresolved D. From germline, CDR1 is SNHLY and CDR2 FYNNEI. The CDR3 is made up of 10 amino acids. In DNA, the CDR3 is TGTGCCAGCAGTGAAGCAAATTTACTCTTC. Its translation: CASSEANLLF. Looking up the rest from reference TRBV2 and TRBJ2-1 gives the full variable domain: EPEVTQTPSHQVTQMGQEVILRCVPISNHLYFYWYRQILGQKVEFLVSFYNNEISEKSEIFDDQFSVERPDGSNFTLKIRSTKLEDSAMYFCASSEANLLFGPGTRLTVL.

This chain links TRBV27 with TRBJ1-3; D unresolved. The CDR3 covers 15 residues. The V end was cut by 8 bases, the J end by 3 bases, with 17 bases between. CDR1 is MNHEY and CDR2 is SMNVEV in the germline V gene (reference sequence). The CDR3 coding sequence is TGTGCCAGCTTCCTTCGGAGGATTCGTGGAAACACCATATATTTT. Its translation is CASFLRRIRGNTIYF.

The gene calls are TRBV11-2 and TRBJ1-1, with a weak D call TRBD1 (6 bases). Germline V gene sequence: CDR1 SGHAT, CDR2 FQNNGV. This CDR3 is 13 amino acids long. The DNA of the CDR3 is TGTGCTACTAGAGGACAGCCGAACACTGAAGCTTTCTTT. This sequence encodes CATRGQPNTEAFF.

The count of this clonotype is one. J is TRBJ2-4 and V is TRBV29-1; either TRBD1 or TRBD2 may supply D (5 bases each). Trimming stripped 3 bases from V and 8 bases from J, with 11 bases between. Germline V gene sequence: CDR1 SQVTM, CDR2 ANQGSEA. The CDR3 has 12 amino acids. Written as DNA, the CDR3 is TGCAGCGTTGACTCGGGGCAGGACATTCAGTACTTC. It translates to CSVDSGQDIQYF.

The chain links TRBV7-9 to TRBJ2-7; no definite D call. V was trimmed by 5 bases and J by 3 bases, leaving 5 bases between them. The V gene's germline CDR1 is SEHNR and CDR2 FQNEAQ (reference sequence). The CDR3 is 11 amino acids. The CDR3 DNA is TGTGCCAGCAGCATCTTCTACGAGCAGTACTTC. Amino acid sequence: CASSIFYEQYF.

The chain carries TRBV3-1 and TRBJ2-3, with 11 positions matching TRBD2. Looked up from germline, CDR1 is LGHDT and CDR2 is YNNKEL (reference sequence). The CDR3 sequence is 17 residues long. V lost 3 bases and J lost 4; bases outside the gene matches: 9. The CDR3, as DNA: TGTGCCAGCAGCCATGCCCTAGCGGGGGGCGGGGCAGATACGCAGTATTTT. Translated: CASSHALAGGGADTQYF.

This clonotype was found once. The chain has TRBV29-1 and TRBJ2-5; no reliable D call. The CDR3 loop spans 13 amino acids. V was cut by 4 bases and J by 4 bases, with 13 bases left in between. The V gene's germline CDR1 is SQVTM and CDR2 ANQGSEA. The CDR3 region is CSVAKNLGETQYF. The CDR3, as DNA: TGCAGCGTTGCCAAAAACTTGGGAGAGACCCAGTACTTC.

This CDR3 is CASSLTFQGYEQYF. The CDR3 DNA reads TGTGCCAGCTCACTAACCTTCCAGGGGTACGAGCAGTACTTC. The genes are TRBV6-1 and TRBJ2-7, with D possibly matching TRBD1 (6 bases). This CDR3 is 14 amino acids long. The germline CDR1 and CDR2 sequences are MNHNS and SASEGT. V was pared by 8 bases and J by 4 bases, with 18 bases between.

The rearrangement uses TRBV2 and TRBJ2-3, with unresolved D. Per the germline V gene, CDR1 is SNHLY and CDR2 is FYNNEI. The CDR3 contains 11 residues. The V end was cut by 3 bases, the J end by 4 bases, with 2 bases between. The CDR3 DNA is TGTGCCAGCAGTGACGCAGATACGCAGTATTTT. Residues: CASSDADTQYF.

The V call is TRBV7-9, the J call TRBJ2-5, with TRBD2 matching 7 bases. Germline CDR1 is SEHNR and CDR2 is FQNEAQ (reference sequence). This CDR3 has 14 residues. V was clipped by 5 bases and J by 5 bases; unmatched bases: 8. CDR3 DNA: TGTGCCAGCAGCAGCCACGCGGGGGACGAGACCCAGTACTTC. Translating gives CASSSHAGDETQYF.

The chain joins TRBV7-2 to TRBJ1-1; no reliable D call. V was pared by 5 bases and J by 5 bases, with 15 bases between. This CDR3 is 14 amino acids long. The germline V gene has CDR1 SGHTA and CDR2 FQGNSA. The CDR3 coding sequence is TGTGCCAGCAGCCTATATTACGACGGGACTGAAGCTTTCTTT. It encodes CASSLYYDGTEAFF.

The chain links TRBV29-1 to TRBJ1-2; 10 positions match TRBD1. CDR1 is SQVTM and CDR2 is ANQGSEA in the germline V gene. After removal of 2 bases from V and 4 bases from J, the junction contained 7 bases not matched to a gene. The CDR3 consists of 15 residues. The CDR3 loop is CSVENRDRGTYGYTF. Here the CDR3 DNA reads TGCAGCGTTGAAAACCGGGACAGGGGAACCTATGGCTACACCTTC.

This clonotype was found a few times. The V call is TRBV9, the J call TRBJ1-3; possibly TRBD1 for D (5 bases). Trimming removed 2 bases at V and 0 bases at J, with 6 bases between. From germline, CDR1 is SGDLS and CDR2 YYNGEE. The CDR3 is made up of 14 amino acids. In nucleotides, the CDR3 is TGTGCCAGCAGCGTGCAGGGCTCTGGAAACACCATATATTTT. This sequence encodes CASSVQGSGNTIYF.

J is TRBJ2-5 and V is TRBV6-1, with D perhaps TRBD2 (5 bases). The germline V gene encodes CDR1 MNHNS and CDR2 SASEGT. The V gene lost 6 bases and the J gene lost 1 base, with 9 bases spanning the gap. The CDR3 covers 13 residues. CDR3 bases: TGTGCCAGCAGGGAGGACCTCCAAGAGACCCAGTACTTC. Translating it yields CASREDLQETQYF.

The chain joins TRBV24-1 to TRBJ2-3, with a tentative D call TRBD2 (5 bases). The CDR3 is 14 residues long. Trimming shortened V by 4 bases and J by 6 bases, and 13 bases separated the two germline ends. The germline gives CDR1 KGHDR, CDR2 SFDVKD. The CDR3 DNA follows: TGTGCCACCAGTGACCCGAAAAGCGGCGATACGCAGTATTTT. Protein: CATSDPKSGDTQYF.

This chain connects TRBV7-7 to TRBJ2-5; TRBD2 aligns across 13 bases. Germline V CDR1 and CDR2: SSHAT, FNYEAQ (reference sequence). The CDR3 runs 18 residues. Trimming at V came to 1 base and at J to 2 bases, leaving 7 bases not matched to a gene. CDR3 sequence (DNA): TGTGCCAGCAGCTTAGGGGGGACTAGCGGGGCACCTCAAGAGACCCAGTACTTC. It codes for CASSLGGTSGAPQETQYF.

This chain uses TRBV7-2 with TRBJ1-5; D is unclear. This CDR3 comprises 15 residues. Trimming took 7 bases from V and 0 from J, leaving 13 bases between them. Germline V gene sequence: CDR1 SGHTA, CDR2 FQGNSA. CDR3 nucleotides: TGTGCCAGCAAGCCACCGGGCCCTAGCAATCAGCCCCAGCATTTT. Its protein product is CASKPPGPSNQPQHF.

Comment on this clonotype: One end of the junction is discordant with germline, which a read error may explain. The genes are TRBV7-2 and TRBJ2-7; the match to TRBD1 covers 7 bases. The CDR3 is made up of 11 amino acids. Per germline, CDR1 SGHTA and CDR2 FQGNSA. The CDR3 protein is CASSLNRGIGF. The CDR3 DNA is TGTGCCAGCAGCTTGAACAGGGGAATTGGCTTC.